The clone carrying this T cell receptor (beta chain) was counted a few times. The data were obtained in a study of T cell repertoires in ileal Crohn's disease. Time point meaning: neoterminal ileum biopsy at postoperative endoscopy, about 6 months after surgery. Measured with immunoSEQ multiplex PCR; TCRdb has only the in-frame clones, and not every one. Of 15,000 to 20,000 clones listed, more than 65% are singletons. V was shortened by 1 base and J by 10 bases, with 7 bases between the two germline ends. The length of the CDR3 is 12 residues. Germline V gives CDR1 LNHNV, CDR2 YYDKDF (reference sequence).

Sequenced material: ileal tissue. The rearrangement links TRBV15 to TRBJ1-4; D is possibly TRBD1 (5 bases). This sequence originates from an adult with Crohn's disease. The CDR3 reads CATSRAGGKLFF. Here the CDR3 DNA reads TGTGCCACCAGCAGAGCCGGGGGAAAACTGTTTTTT.